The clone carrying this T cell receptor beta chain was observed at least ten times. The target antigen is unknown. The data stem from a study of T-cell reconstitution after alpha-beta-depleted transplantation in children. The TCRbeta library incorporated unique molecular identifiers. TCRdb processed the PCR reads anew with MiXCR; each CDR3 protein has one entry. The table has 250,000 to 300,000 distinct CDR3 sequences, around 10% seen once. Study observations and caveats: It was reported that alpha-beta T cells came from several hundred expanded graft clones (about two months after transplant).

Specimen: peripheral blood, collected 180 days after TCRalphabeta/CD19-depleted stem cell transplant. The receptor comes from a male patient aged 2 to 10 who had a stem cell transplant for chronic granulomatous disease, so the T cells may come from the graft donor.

In nucleotides, the CDR3 is TGTGCCAGCAGTTCGTTGACTCCCCGACTGTTTTTT. Residues: CASSSLTPRLFF. V is TRBV28 and J is TRBJ1-4; D is undetermined. The CDR3 totals 12 residues. Looked up from germline, CDR1 is MDHEN and CDR2 is SYDVKM. V lost 4 bases, J lost 13 bases, and 13 bases lay in between.